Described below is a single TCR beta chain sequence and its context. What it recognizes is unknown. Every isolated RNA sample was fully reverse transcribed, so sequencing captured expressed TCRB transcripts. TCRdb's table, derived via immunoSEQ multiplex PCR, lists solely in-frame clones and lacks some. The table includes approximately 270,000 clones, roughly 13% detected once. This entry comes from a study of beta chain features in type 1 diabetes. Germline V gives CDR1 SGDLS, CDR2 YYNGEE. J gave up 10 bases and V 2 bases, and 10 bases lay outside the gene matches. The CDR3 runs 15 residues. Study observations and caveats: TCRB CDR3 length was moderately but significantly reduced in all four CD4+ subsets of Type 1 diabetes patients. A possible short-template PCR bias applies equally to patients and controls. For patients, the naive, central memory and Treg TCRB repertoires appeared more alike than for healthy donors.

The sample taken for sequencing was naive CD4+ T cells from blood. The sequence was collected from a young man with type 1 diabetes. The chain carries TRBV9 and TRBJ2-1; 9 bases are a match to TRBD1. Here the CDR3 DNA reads TGTGCCAGCAGCGTCAGGGACAGGGAGTTCCCCGAGCAGTTCTTC. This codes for CASSVRDREFPEQFF.